The T cell receptor beta chain described here comes from a study of T cells in localized non-small cell lung cancer. The study's findings and limits: Median about 58 top-100 tumor clones were shared with paired adjacent lung. Patients showing higher blood T cell density tended to see longer overall survival.

On this clone: Antigen unknown.

Produced via immunoSEQ multiplex PCR; TCRdb's table is partial and in-frame only. The sample has tens of thousands of clones; 88% are singletons. V lost 3 bases, J lost 8 bases, and 7 bases stayed unmatched. CDR1 and CDR2 from the germline V gene are MNHEY and SMNVEV (reference sequence). The CDR3 has 14 amino acids. The chain recombines TRBV27 with TRBJ1-2; TRBD1 matches at 9 bases. The sequence was collected from a woman aged 40-70 years with stage I squamous cell lung carcinoma. The starting material was peripheral blood, obtained before any cancer treatment. CDR3 protein: CASSFDRGSDGYTF. CDR3 nucleotides: TGTGCCAGCAGTTTCGACAGGGGGTCAGACGGCTACACCTTC.